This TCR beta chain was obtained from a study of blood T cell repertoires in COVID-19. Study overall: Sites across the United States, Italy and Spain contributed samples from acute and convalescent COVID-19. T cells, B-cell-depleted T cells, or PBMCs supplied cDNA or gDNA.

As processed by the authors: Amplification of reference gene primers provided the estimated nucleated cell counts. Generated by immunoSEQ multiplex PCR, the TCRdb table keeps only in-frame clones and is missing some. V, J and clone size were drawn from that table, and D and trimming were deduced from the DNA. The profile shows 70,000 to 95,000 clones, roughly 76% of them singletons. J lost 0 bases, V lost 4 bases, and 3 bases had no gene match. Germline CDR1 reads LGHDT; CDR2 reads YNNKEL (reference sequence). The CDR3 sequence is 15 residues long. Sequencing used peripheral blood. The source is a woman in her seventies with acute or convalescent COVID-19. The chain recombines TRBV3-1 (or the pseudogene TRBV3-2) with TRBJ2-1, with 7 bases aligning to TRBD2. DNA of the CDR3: TGTGCCAGCAGCCTTAGCGGGTCCTCCTACAATGAGCAGTTCTTC. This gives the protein CASSLSGSSYNEQFF.